These 31 T cell receptor beta chains were sequenced from one sample in a study of blood T cell repertoires in COVID-19. Sequenced by immunoSEQ multiplex PCR; TCRdb stores in-frame clones only, minus some. This sample has 90,000 to 130,000 clones, with more than 75% found just once. Sequences were obtained from peripheral blood. Receptor source: a man aged 35 to 55 with acute or convalescent COVID-19.

This clone was seen just once. J is TRBJ2-7 and V is TRBV19, with TRBD2 matching over 7 bases. This CDR3 is 13 amino acids long. V shed 4 bases and J 0 bases; nucleotides not matched to a gene: 0. Germline V gene lookup returns CDR1 LNHDA and CDR2 SQIVND (reference sequence). The DNA of the CDR3 is TGTGCCAGTAGTAGGACTAGCTCCTACGAGCAGTACTTC. Translating it yields CASSRTSSYEQYF.

The chain combines TRBV7-2 with TRBJ2-6; 7 positions match TRBD1. In germline, CDR1 is SGHTA, CDR2 FQGNSA. Trimming at V came to 2 bases and at J to 0 bases, leaving 4 bases not matched to a gene. The CDR3 loop spans 17 amino acids. CDR3 residues: CASSLYRGSSGANVLTF. In DNA, the CDR3 is TGTGCCAGCAGCTTATACAGGGGAAGCTCTGGGGCCAACGTCCTGACTTTC.

The chain combines TRBV7-2 with TRBJ2-2; TRBD2 matches 13 bases. Germline-derived CDR1 and CDR2 are SGHTA and FQGNSA. The CDR3 extends over 16 amino acids. After removal of 6 bases from V and 7 bases from J, the junction contained 8 bases not matched to a gene. The CDR3 DNA is TGTGCCAGCAGACCCACACTAGCGGGGGGGCTCGGGGAGCTGTTTTTT. Residues: CASRPTLAGGLGELFF.

The V gene is TRBV5-6, the J gene TRBJ2-1, with 8 bases lining up with TRBD2. The germline CDR1 and CDR2 sequences are SGHDT and YYEEEE. This CDR3 is built from 13 residues. V shed 3 bases, J shed 7 bases, and the junction held 3 bases outside the gene matches. CDR3 loop: CASSSIAGNEQFF. The DNA for the CDR3 is TGTGCCAGCAGCTCGATAGCGGGGAATGAGCAGTTCTTC.

This clone appeared a single time. The rearrangement links TRBV7-3 to TRBJ2-3; TRBD2 matches 7 bases. CDR1 SGHTA and CDR2 FQGTGA come from the germline V gene. The CDR3 covers 17 residues. V trimming: 1 base; J trimming: 1 base; junction bases outside the gene matches: 8. CDR3 coding DNA: TGTGCCAGCAGCTTAAGGGGTGGCGGGAGCGGCACAGATACGCAGTATTTT. This sequence encodes CASSLRGGGSGTDTQYF.

The genes are TRBV30 and TRBJ2-4, with 8 bases aligning to TRBD1. With 0 bases clipped from V and 8 bases from J, the junction kept 6 bases outside the gene matches. This CDR3 has 14 amino acids. In germline, CDR1 is GTSNPN, CDR2 SVGIG (reference sequence). CDR3 region: CAWSVGQGADIQYF. CDR3 in DNA: TGTGCCTGGAGTGTCGGGCAGGGGGCTGACATTCAGTACTTC.

This clone came up a few times. The V and J genes are TRBV6-6 and TRBJ1-6; possible D gene TRBD1, 6 bases. The germline CDR1 and CDR2 sequences are MNHNY and SVGAGI (reference sequence). V lost 7 bases, J lost 3 bases, and 13 bases lay in between. This CDR3 is built from 15 residues. The CDR3 region is CASINGQLYNSPLHF. Here the CDR3 DNA reads TGTGCCAGCATTAACGGACAGCTCTATAATTCACCCCTCCACTTT.

This sequence joins TRBV7-2 and TRBJ1-6; unclear D gene. Germline CDR1 and CDR2: SGHTA and FQGNSA. The CDR3 extends over 15 amino acids. V lost 1 base, J lost 9 bases, and 13 bases lay in between. CDR3 DNA sequence: TGTGCCAGCAGCTTAGTCCTTATCCGGGGTTCACCCCTCCACTTT. As protein: CASSLVLIRGSPLHF. Full variable domain (rest looked up from reference TRBV7-2 and TRBJ1-6): GAGVSQSPSNKVTEKGKDVELRCDPISGHTALYWYRQSLGQGLEFLIYFQGNSAPDKSGLPSDRFSAERTGGSVSTLTIQRTQQEDSAVYLCASSLVLIRGSPLHFGNGTRLTVT.

In nucleotides, the CDR3 is TGTGCCAGCAGCCCCGACAGGCGGCACAATGAGCAGTTCTTC. Encoded protein: CASSPDRRHNEQFF. The chain links TRBV6-5 to TRBJ2-1; D is perhaps TRBD1 (6 bases). Trimming cost V 6 bases and J 5 bases, with 14 bases left between them. The germline V gene has CDR1 MNHEY and CDR2 SVGAGI. The CDR3 spans 14 residues.

The rearrangement joins TRBV9 to TRBJ2-5; TRBD1 matches 8 bases. This CDR3 is 15 amino acids long. V lost 0 bases, J lost 2 bases, and 3 bases stayed unmatched. The germline V gene encodes CDR1 SGDLS and CDR2 YYNGEE. The CDR3 sequence is CASSVARTGQETQYF. Here the CDR3 DNA reads TGTGCCAGCAGCGTAGCTCGGACAGGGCAAGAGACCCAGTACTTC.

This clone has just a few counts. This chain uses TRBV5-8 with TRBJ1-3; D gene unclear. V lost 4 bases, J lost 0 bases, and 5 bases lay in between. Germline V CDR1 and CDR2: SGHTS, YDEGEE. The CDR3 loop spans 13 amino acids. The CDR3 region is CASSRSSGNTIYF. The DNA of the CDR3 is TGTGCCAGCAGCCGGAGCTCTGGAAACACCATATATTTT.

J is TRBJ1-4 and V is TRBV6-5, with a tentative D call TRBD1 (6 bases). Trimming took off 2 bases at V and 6 bases at J, with 13 bases between the two ends. The CDR3 is made up of 15 amino acids. Per the germline V gene, CDR1 is MNHEY and CDR2 is SVGAGI. The CDR3 coding sequence is TGTGCCAGCAGTTACCAGGCAGGGGTTGATGAAAAACTGTTTTTT. It translates to CASSYQAGVDEKLFF.

This chain connects TRBV18 to TRBJ2-7, with 9 bases that match TRBD1. The CDR3 is 15 residues long. The V gene end was trimmed by 3 bases and the J gene end by 3 bases; junction bases not matched to a gene: 6. CDR1 and CDR2 from the germline V gene are KGHSH and LQKENI. CDR3 region: CASSPRDREFYEQYF. Written as DNA, the CDR3 is TGTGCCAGCTCACCCCGGGACAGGGAATTCTACGAGCAGTACTTC.

The chain uses TRBV7-9 and TRBJ2-5; D may be TRBD2 (6 bases). Per germline, CDR1 SEHNR and CDR2 FQNEAQ (reference sequence). V dropped 0 bases and J dropped 3 bases, with 11 bases sitting between them. The length of the CDR3 is 15 residues. CDR3 nucleotides: TGTGCCAGCAGCTTAGCAGCTAGCGAGGAAGAGACCCAGTACTTC. It specifies CASSLAASEEETQYF.

The chain couples TRBV5-5 to TRBJ2-3, with a possible D match to TRBD2 (5 bases). The CDR3 loop spans 14 amino acids. Trimming stripped 5 bases from V and 0 bases from J, with 10 bases between. The germline gives CDR1 SGHKS, CDR2 YYEKEE (reference sequence). CDR3 sequence (DNA): TGTGCCAGCAGATGGGAGTACAGCACAGATACGCAGTATTTT. Its protein is CASRWEYSTDTQYF.

The rearrangement links TRBV3-1 (or the pseudogene TRBV3-2) to TRBJ1-2; no definite D call. The CDR3 length is 12 residues. The germline CDR1 and CDR2 sequences are LGHDT and YNNKEL (reference sequence). V was shortened by 10 bases and J by 4 bases, with 13 bases between the two germline ends. CDR3 in DNA: TGTGCCACCAAATTCGCAGGCTATGGCTACACCTTC. The encoded protein is CATKFAGYGYTF.

The chain is built from TRBV29-1 and TRBJ1-2; D is ambiguous. The V gene lost 1 base and the J gene lost 3 bases, with 9 bases spanning the gap. This CDR3 region has 13 residues. The germline V gene encodes CDR1 SQVTM and CDR2 ANQGSEA. The CDR3, as DNA: TGCAGCGTTGAAGGGCAGAACGACTATGGCTACACCTTC. This codes for CSVEGQNDYGYTF.

The chain carries TRBV3-1 (or the pseudogene TRBV3-2) and TRBJ1-2; D uncertain. With 1 base removed from V and 5 bases from J, the gap between germline ends came to 14 bases. This CDR3 comprises 15 residues. Germline CDR1 and CDR2: LGHDT and YNNKEL (reference sequence). CDR3 sequence: CASSQVAGARYGYTF. The CDR3 DNA follows: TGTGCCAGCAGCCAAGTAGCGGGCGCCCGGTATGGCTACACCTTC.

V gene TRBV28 combines with J gene TRBJ2-2; TRBD1 aligns across 7 bases. Germline loops: CDR1 MDHEN, CDR2 SYDVKM. Unmatched junction bases numbered 1, after V lost 2 bases and J lost 1 base. This CDR3 contains 15 residues. CDR3 sequence reads: CASSLGTVNTGELFF. CDR3 bases: TGTGCCAGCAGTTTAGGGACAGTGAACACCGGGGAGCTGTTTTTT.

The J gene is TRBJ2-5, the V gene TRBV6-2 or TRBV6-3, with D tentatively TRBD1 (5 bases). The CDR3 runs to 14 residues. The V gene lost 2 bases and the J gene lost 4 bases, with 11 bases spanning the gap. Germline lookup yields CDR1 MNHEY and CDR2 SVGEGT. Here the CDR3 DNA reads TGTGCCAGCAGTTACACGAAAAGGGGAGAGACCCAGTACTTC. Protein: CASSYTKRGETQYF.

The chain joins TRBV30 to TRBJ1-2, with TRBD1 matching 10 bases. From germline, CDR1 is GTSNPN and CDR2 SVGIG (reference sequence). V was pared by 4 bases and J by 5 bases, with 4 bases of the junction left unmatched. The CDR3 has 13 amino acids. CDR3 DNA sequence: TGTGCCTGGAAATCGGACAGGGGGTATGGCTACACCTTC. Its protein product is CAWKSDRGYGYTF. The full variable domain, completed using reference TRBV30 and TRBJ1-2, is SQTIHQWPATLVQPVGSPLSLECTVEGTSNPNLYWYRQAAGRGLQLLFYSVGIGQISSEVPQNLSASRPQDRQFILSSKKLLLSDSGFYLCAWKSDRGYGYTFGSGTRLTVV.

J is TRBJ1-1 and V is TRBV10-3; no reliable D call. V gave up 2 bases and J gave up 4 bases, with 2 bases separating them. Per the germline V gene, CDR1 is ENHRY and CDR2 is SYGVKD. CDR3 length: 11 amino acids. The CDR3 loop reads CAISERTEAFF. For the CDR3, the DNA is TGTGCCATCAGTGAGCGCACTGAAGCTTTCTTT.

The chain recombines TRBV28 with TRBJ2-2; 10 bases agree with TRBD2. CDR3 length equals 16 residues. J lost 4 bases, V lost 0 bases, and 2 bases had no gene match. Germline V lookup: CDR1 MDHEN, CDR2 SYDVKM. The CDR3 nucleotides read TGTGCCAGCAGTTTATGGACTAGCGGGCTCACCGGGGAGCTGTTTTTT. Translating it yields CASSLWTSGLTGELFF.

This sequence joins TRBV27 and TRBJ1-4, with a possible D match to TRBD1 (6 bases). The length of the CDR3 is 15 residues. Germline values: CDR1 MNHEY, CDR2 SMNVEV (reference sequence). V was pared by 3 bases and J by 6 bases, with 14 bases between. CDR3 sequence: CASSFGGAVDEKLFF. As DNA, the CDR3 is TGTGCCAGCAGTTTCGGGGGGGCTGTCGATGAAAAACTGTTTTTT.

The chain joins TRBV27 to TRBJ1-6; 7 bases are shared with TRBD1. Trimming took 6 bases from V and 8 from J; bases not matched to a gene: 7. Germline V gene lookup returns CDR1 MNHEY and CDR2 SMNVEV (reference sequence). The CDR3 length is 14 residues. In nucleotides, the CDR3 is TGTGCCAGCAGCCCCGGGACAGACCATTCACCCCTCCACTTT. Translation: CASSPGTDHSPLHF.

This sequence joins TRBV13 and TRBJ1-6, with D maybe TRBD1 (5 bases). Germline CDR1 is PRHDT and CDR2 is FYEKMQ (reference sequence). With 7 bases removed from V and 6 bases from J, the gap between germline ends came to 19 bases. This CDR3 has 16 amino acids. DNA of the CDR3: TGTGCCAGCACCCGGGAGGGGAGTGGGGGTAATTCACCCCTCCACTTT. Its translation is CASTREGSGGNSPLHF.

V usage is TRBV2 and J usage is TRBJ2-1; D may be TRBD2 (5 bases). Trimming took 5 bases from V and 9 from J, leaving 14 bases between them. The CDR3 contains 13 residues. Germline V lookup: CDR1 SNHLY, CDR2 FYNNEI. CDR3 region: CASSHFPGSEQFF. CDR3 DNA: TGTGCCAGCAGTCACTTCCCGGGGTCTGAGCAGTTCTTC.

The J gene is TRBJ2-3, the V gene TRBV4-1, with TRBD1 as a possible D gene (6 bases). CDR3 length: 15 amino acids. From germline, CDR1 is MGHRA and CDR2 YSYEKL. Trimming took 0 bases from V and 4 from J, leaving 11 bases between them. CDR3 protein: CASSQDLGAADTQYF. CDR3 DNA sequence: TGCGCCAGCAGCCAAGATCTGGGGGCTGCAGATACGCAGTATTTT.

This rearrangement joins TRBV6-1 to TRBJ2-3; possibly TRBD2 for D (6 bases). The CDR3 spans 15 residues. Trimming stripped 1 base from V and 2 bases from J, with 10 bases between. Germline V CDR1 and CDR2: MNHNS, SASEGT. Here the CDR3 reads CASSEVGGNTDTQYF. In DNA, the CDR3 is TGTGCCAGCAGTGAAGTCGGCGGGAACACAGATACGCAGTATTTT.

This chain links TRBV7-9 with TRBJ1-3; weak D call: TRBD1 (5 bases). CDR3 length: 18 amino acids. Trimming pared 2 bases from V and 0 bases from J, leaving 17 bases between. Per the germline V gene, CDR1 is SEHNR and CDR2 is FQNEAQ (reference sequence). The CDR3 here is CASSLTWNRPPSGNTIYF. The CDR3 DNA is TGTGCCAGCAGCTTAACTTGGAACAGGCCCCCCTCTGGAAACACCATATATTTT. The full variable domain, completed using reference TRBV7-9 and TRBJ1-3, is DTGVSQNPRHKITKRGQNVTFRCDPISEHNRLYWYRQTLGQGPEFLTYFQNEAQLEKSRLLSDRFSAERPKGSFSTLEIQRTEQGDSAMYLCASSLTWNRPPSGNTIYFGEGSWLTVV.

The chain combines TRBV6-2 or TRBV6-3 with TRBJ1-4; D remains unclear. The V gene's germline CDR1 is MNHEY and CDR2 SVGEGT. This CDR3 is 16 amino acids long. V lost 5 bases and J lost 8, with 21 bases in between. For the CDR3, the DNA is TGTGCCAGCAGTCCGGCGACTACAGCCAAACGGGAAAAACTGTTTTTT. Amino acids: CASSPATTAKREKLFF.